The 26 T cell receptor beta chains reported below all come from one sample, sequenced in a study of T-cell memory formation after mild COVID-19. MiXCR was run by TCRdb on the 5' RACE reads, yielding one entry per CDR3 protein. This sample carries roughly 350,000 distinct CDR3 sequences, around 28% of them seen once, and the ten largest clones take approximately 15%. Sample: PBMCs or a T cell subset sorted from them (not recorded which). The receptors shown here come from an adult woman who had mild COVID-19 (a few samples of this study predate the infection). Cell type and time point are not known.

This clonotype was counted many times. The V and J genes are TRBV5-1 and TRBJ1-2; a weak D match, TRBD1 (5 bases). CDR1 and CDR2 from the germline V gene are SGHRS and YFSETQ. The CDR3 consists of 14 residues. The V end was cut by 1 base, the J end by 6 bases, with 13 bases between. The CDR3 nucleotides are TGCGCCAGCAGCTTGTCCGGGGGGAGTAATGGCTACACCTTC. This codes for CASSLSGGSNGYTF.

The chain has TRBV12-3 or TRBV12-4 and TRBJ1-1, with no clear D. With 1 base removed from V and 2 bases from J, the gap between germline ends came to 14 bases. This CDR3 has 16 residues. The chain's CDR3 is CASSLGSLGSNTEAFF. The CDR3 bases are TGTGCCAGCAGTTTAGGCAGCCTCGGGTCCAACACTGAAGCTTTCTTT.

This clonotype was detected only a few times. The chain combines TRBV25-1 with TRBJ2-7; 7 positions agree with TRBD2. After removal of 2 bases from V and 5 bases from J, the junction contained 18 bases not matched to a gene. Germline loops: CDR1 MGHDK, CDR2 SYGVNS. The CDR3 is 18 amino acids. The CDR3 DNA sequence: TGTGCCAGCAGTGAACCCATCCAAGCGCGGGGGTCCGAGGACGAGCAGTACTTC. As protein: CASSEPIQARGSEDEQYF.

This clonotype turned up a few times. The V gene is TRBV5-1, the J gene TRBJ1-1; tentative D call: TRBD1 (6 bases). The CDR3 totals 18 residues. Trimming cost V 1 base and J 0 bases, with 19 bases left between them. Germline V gene data show CDR1 as SGHRS and CDR2 as YFSETQ. CDR3 sequence reads: CASSLRPGEGILNTEAFF. CDR3 nucleotide sequence: TGCGCCAGCAGCTTGAGGCCAGGGGAGGGGATTTTGAACACTGAAGCTTTCTTT.

The gene calls are TRBV5-6 and TRBJ2-3; the match to TRBD2 covers 9 bases. The CDR3 totals 17 residues. V was pared by 7 bases and J by 6 bases, with 18 bases of the junction left unmatched. Germline V lookup: CDR1 SGHDT, CDR2 YYEEEE. Written as DNA, the CDR3 is TGTGCCAGCGGGGGAACCGGGGGGGGACTAGCCCCTGATACGCAGTATTTT. Amino acids: CASGGTGGGLAPDTQYF.

The gene calls are TRBV29-1 and TRBJ1-1, with 7 nucleotides matching TRBD1. J was trimmed by 4 bases and V by 6 bases; bases with no gene match: 5. The CDR3 covers 12 residues. Germline-derived CDR1 and CDR2 are SQVTM and ANQGSEA. CDR3 in amino acids: CSVNRQGTEAFF. DNA of the CDR3: TGCAGCGTGAACCGACAGGGCACTGAAGCTTTCTTT.

V usage is TRBV20-1 and J usage is TRBJ2-1; 7 bases align to TRBD2. Germline-derived CDR1 and CDR2 are DFQATT and SNEGSKA (reference sequence). With 3 bases clipped from V and 10 bases from J, the junction kept 12 bases outside the gene matches. The CDR3 has 14 residues. Here the CDR3 DNA reads TGCAGTGCTAGTTATGGGGGAGGGCCGCGGGAGCAGTTCTTC. Translated: CSASYGGGPREQFF.

V is TRBV6-5 and J is TRBJ1-2; possibly TRBD1 for D (5 bases). The ends were cut back, 4 bases at V and 2 bases at J, with 14 bases in the middle. The CDR3 contains 15 residues. Germline-derived CDR1 and CDR2 are MNHEY and SVGAGI. DNA for the CDR3: TGTGCCAGCAGTTTGGTTAGGGGAGGGAACTATGGCTACACCTTC. It translates to CASSLVRGGNYGYTF.

V gene TRBV18 combines with J gene TRBJ1-5, with unresolved D. CDR3 size: 15 residues. Germline V gene lookup returns CDR1 KGHSH and CDR2 LQKENI. The ends were cut back, 1 base at V and 4 bases at J, with 11 bases in the middle. CDR3 sequence: CASSPRSAENQPQHF. The CDR3 coding sequence is TGTGCCAGCTCACCACGTTCGGCAGAGAATCAGCCCCAGCATTTT.

This clonotype showed up many times. V usage is TRBV7-6 and J usage is TRBJ2-2; the match to TRBD2 covers 7 bases. The CDR3 contains 15 residues. Germline trimming cut 5 bases from V and 6 bases from J; bases unmatched to any gene: 9. Germline V gene lookup returns CDR1 SGHVS and CDR2 FNYEAQ. Here the CDR3 DNA reads TGTGCCAGCAGCCCAGGGACTAAGAATGCCGGGGAGCTGTTTTTT. The encoded protein is CASSPGTKNAGELFF.

The V and J genes are TRBV7-3 and TRBJ2-6, with unresolved D. CDR1 SGHTA and CDR2 FQGTGA come from the germline V gene. V was shortened by 0 bases and J by 2 bases, with 11 bases between the two germline ends. The CDR3 loop spans 17 amino acids. The CDR3, as DNA: TGTGCCAGCAGCTTAACTCCGGGCAGGACTGGGGCCAACGTCCTGACTTTC. This gives the protein CASSLTPGRTGANVLTF.

This clonotype was observed a handful of times. This chain joins TRBV28 and TRBJ2-1; D ambiguous. This CDR3 spans 15 amino acids. Germline-derived CDR1 and CDR2 are MDHEN and SYDVKM. V was pared by 5 bases and J by 0 bases, with 11 bases between. This CDR3 reads CASSAVEFSYNEQFF. The CDR3 nucleotides read TGTGCCAGCAGTGCCGTGGAGTTCTCCTACAATGAGCAGTTCTTC.

In this sample, this clonotype turned up a few times. This chain uses TRBV15 with TRBJ1-2; D is ambiguous. The ends were cut back, 6 bases at V and 4 bases at J, with 18 bases in the middle. The CDR3 consists of 15 residues. CDR1 LNHNV and CDR2 YYDKDF come from the germline V gene (reference sequence). The CDR3 DNA follows: TGTGCCACCAGGCCGGAGGGCGGGTCGAGCTATGGCTACACCTTC. Its translation: CATRPEGGSSYGYTF.

This chain joins TRBV5-1 and TRBJ2-3, with 9 bases lining up with TRBD1. Germline V CDR1 and CDR2: SGHRS, YFSETQ. The junction had 5 bases not matched to a gene; V was cut back by 3 bases and J by 9 bases. The CDR3 has 13 residues. The CDR3 bases are TGCGCCAGCAGCTACACAGGGGGCGACACGCAGTATTTT. This sequence encodes CASSYTGGDTQYF.

Only a few counts were recorded for this clonotype. V gene TRBV7-8 combines with J gene TRBJ1-5, with 9 positions matching TRBD1. CDR1 and CDR2 (germline): SGHVS, FQNEAQ. CDR3 length equals 14 residues. Germline trimming cut 4 bases from V and 7 bases from J; bases unmatched to any gene: 5. Here the CDR3 reads CASSSQGAKQPQHF. The CDR3 DNA sequence: TGTGCCAGCAGCTCACAGGGGGCAAAGCAGCCCCAGCATTTT.

This clonotype was detected a few times. Here the CDR3 reads CASSLEAGVVSYNEQFF. CDR3 in DNA: TGCGCCAGCAGCTTAGAAGCGGGAGTAGTCTCCTACAATGAGCAGTTCTTC. This rearrangement joins TRBV5-1 to TRBJ2-1, with TRBD2 matching 8 bases. Losses at the gene ends were 2 bases for V and 0 bases for J; bases not matched to a gene: 7. This CDR3 region has 17 residues. The germline V gene encodes CDR1 SGHRS and CDR2 YFSETQ. The whole variable domain, remainder taken from reference TRBV5-1 and TRBJ2-1, is KAGVTQTPRYLIKTRGQQVTLSCSPISGHRSVSWYQQTPGQGLQFLFEYFSETQRNKGNFPGRFSGRQFSNSRSEMNVSTLELGDSALYLCASSLEAGVVSYNEQFFGPGTRLTVL.

This clonotype has only a few counts. CDR3 in DNA: TGTGCCAGCAGCTTAGGACTAGGGAGCTCCTACAATGAGCAGTTCTTC. This codes for CASSLGLGSSYNEQFF. The chain is built from TRBV11-2 and TRBJ2-1; maybe TRBD2 (6 bases). V lost 1 base, J lost 0 bases, and 10 bases lay in between. CDR3 length: 16 residues. CDR1 and CDR2 (germline): SGHAT, FQNNGV.

This clonotype was observed a handful of times. The rearrangement joins TRBV5-1 to TRBJ2-3; the D call may be TRBD1 or TRBD2 (6 bases each). CDR3 length: 14 amino acids. V was pared by 6 bases and J by 5 bases, with 16 bases between. Germline V lookup: CDR1 SGHRS, CDR2 YFSETQ. The CDR3 spells CASNGGGRRDTQYF. In nucleotides, the CDR3 is TGCGCCAGCAATGGAGGGGGGAGGAGAGATACGCAGTATTTT.

V is TRBV5-4 and J is TRBJ2-1; 10 bases align to TRBD2. This CDR3 has 16 amino acids. The V and J ends lost 4 bases and 4 bases, in that order; junction bases with no gene match: 8. Germline V gene lookup returns CDR1 SGHNT and CDR2 YYREEE (reference sequence). The CDR3 here is CASSDTGTSVYNEQFF. In DNA, the CDR3 is TGTGCCAGCAGCGATACCGGGACTAGCGTATACAATGAGCAGTTCTTC.

The gene calls are TRBV24-1 and TRBJ1-5, with TRBD1 matching 9 bases. Germline assignment: CDR1 KGHDR and CDR2 SFDVKD. V lost 4 bases, J lost 1 base, and 4 bases stayed unmatched. The CDR3 loop spans 16 amino acids. Here the CDR3 reads CATSDPTGGSNQPQHF. As DNA, the CDR3 is TGTGCCACCAGTGACCCGACAGGGGGGAGCAATCAGCCCCAGCATTTT.

The chain couples TRBV5-1 to TRBJ2-7; 8 positions agree with TRBD2. CDR3 length: 17 residues. Per germline, CDR1 SGHRS and CDR2 YFSETQ. With V trimmed by 4 bases and J by 1 base, 13 bases remained unmatched. The CDR3 DNA follows: TGCGCCAGCAGCCCGGGACTAGAGTTGCGGCTATCCTACGAGCAGTACTTC. It codes for CASSPGLELRLSYEQYF. Drawing the rest from reference TRBV5-1 and TRBJ2-7, the complete variable domain is KAGVTQTPRYLIKTRGQQVTLSCSPISGHRSVSWYQQTPGQGLQFLFEYFSETQRNKGNFPGRFSGRQFSNSRSEMNVSTLELGDSALYLCASSPGLELRLSYEQYFGPGTRLTVT.

The rearrangement uses TRBV3-1 and TRBJ2-1, with D perhaps matching TRBD2 (7 bases). Germline-derived CDR1 and CDR2 are LGHDT and YNNKEL (reference sequence). The CDR3 totals 15 residues. The ends were cut back, 8 bases at V and 2 bases at J, with 16 bases in the middle. As DNA, the CDR3 is TGTGCCAGCGCCGGGGGGCTTGAACCCTACAATGAGCAGTTCTTC. This codes for CASAGGLEPYNEQFF.

The V gene is TRBV9, the J gene TRBJ2-2; D remains unclear. Trimming removed 2 bases at V and 7 bases at J, with 3 bases between. Looked up from germline, CDR1 is SGDLS and CDR2 is YYNGEE. This CDR3 spans 11 amino acids. The CDR3 protein is CASSVNGELFF. The CDR3 coding sequence is TGTGCCAGCAGCGTCAACGGGGAGCTGTTTTTT. Variable domain in full (rest from reference TRBV9 and TRBJ2-2): DSGVTQTPKHLITATGQRVTLRCSPRSGDLSVYWYQQSLDQGLQFLIQYYNGEERAKGNILERFSAQQFPDLHSELNLSSLELGDSALYFCASSVNGELFFGEGSRLTVL.

This clonotype has just a few counts. Here the CDR3 DNA reads TGTGCCAGCAGTGAAGCCCAGGGCGGTCGCGATACGCAGTATTTT. Its translation: CASSEAQGGRDTQYF. The chain couples TRBV2 to TRBJ2-3; maybe TRBD1 (5 bases). Trimming removed 0 bases from V and 6 bases from J, with 13 bases in between. There are 15 residues in the CDR3. CDR1 is SNHLY and CDR2 is FYNNEI in the germline V gene.

This clonotype was counted between two and nine times. V and J are TRBV4-2 and TRBJ2-1; 9 nucleotides line up with TRBD2. The germline CDR1 and CDR2 sequences are LGHNA and YNFKEQ. Trimming at V came to 3 bases and at J to 1 base, leaving 10 bases not matched to a gene. CDR3 length: 18 residues. The CDR3 nucleotides are TGTGCCAGCAGCCAGGCCTCGAAGCGGGGGGCTTCCTACAATGAGCAGTTCTTC. It specifies CASSQASKRGASYNEQFF.

This clonotype turned up a few times. The chain is built from TRBV3-1 and TRBJ1-6; unclear D gene. CDR1 and CDR2 from the germline V gene are LGHDT and YNNKEL (reference sequence). V was pared by 9 bases and J by 5 bases, with 14 bases between. This CDR3 is built from 14 residues. The CDR3 loop reads CASRMGNNNSPLHF. As DNA, the CDR3 is TGTGCCAGTAGAATGGGCAATAATAATTCACCCCTCCACTTT.